This is a list of T cell receptor beta chains from one sample in a study of technical replicates of blood from a handful of donors. Generated by immunoSEQ multiplex PCR, the TCRdb table keeps only in-frame clones and is missing some. The sample records over 80,000 clones, roughly 96% being singletons. Sequenced sample: T cells isolated from PBMCs. The receptors originated from a human donor in good health. CDR3s include the opening cysteine and the closing phenylalanine or tryptophan. The order of the fields is CDR3 DNA, CDR3 protein, clone size, D gene, V gene, J gene. A D gene is named only where the DNA matches it firmly. Some rows have no size entry. The others give once, few or many, or a class for an expanded clone.

CDR3 DNA: TGTGCCAGCAGCTTAGGTGATCAGGCATTCCGCACAGATACGCAGTATTTT
CDR3 protein: CASSLGDQAFRTDTQYF
clone size: .
D gene: .
V gene: TRBV11-2
J gene: TRBJ2-3

CDR3 DNA: TGTGCCAGCAGCTTGGCTAGCGGAAACAATGAGCAGTTCTTC
CDR3 protein: CASSLASGNNEQFF
clone size: .
D gene: TRBD2
V gene: TRBV7-2
J gene: TRBJ2-1

CDR3 DNA: TGTGCCAGCAGCCAGGACAGGAGCTCCTACAATGAGCAGTTCTTC
CDR3 protein: CASSQDRSSYNEQFF
clone size: .
D gene: TRBD1
V gene: TRBV7-2
J gene: TRBJ2-1

CDR3 DNA: TGTGCCACGCAGGGGGGTAATACTGAAGCTTTCTTT
CDR3 protein: CATQGGNTEAFF
clone size: .
D gene: TRBD1
V gene: TRBV28
J gene: TRBJ1-1

CDR3 DNA: TGTGCTAGTGCGGGACAGCCCTACGAGCAGTACTTC
CDR3 protein: CASAGQPYEQYF
clone size: .
D gene: TRBD1
V gene: TRBV12-5
J gene: TRBJ2-7

CDR3 DNA: TGTGCCAGTAGTCGGGGACAGGGCATGTCCTACGAGCAGTACTTC
CDR3 protein: CASSRGQGMSYEQYF
clone size: once
D gene: TRBD1
V gene: TRBV19
J gene: TRBJ2-7

CDR3 DNA: TGTGCCAGCAGCCCCGGGCCCGGGGGGGAGGAAACTAATGAAAAACTGTTTTTT
CDR3 protein: CASSPGPGGEETNEKLFF
clone size: .
D gene: .
V gene: TRBV9
J gene: TRBJ1-4

CDR3 DNA: TGTGCTAGTGGTTTGGTAATAGCGCCCAGTGGGGAGCAGTTCTTC
CDR3 protein: CASGLVIAPSGEQFF
clone size: once
D gene: .
V gene: TRBV12-5
J gene: TRBJ2-1

CDR3 DNA: TGTGCCAGTAGTTCCCGGGACTTCTACGAGCAGTACTTC
CDR3 protein: CASSSRDFYEQYF
clone size: .
D gene: .
V gene: TRBV19
J gene: TRBJ2-7

CDR3 DNA: TGTGCCATCAGTATCAGTGGGTTGCGGGGAAGTGCTGGCTACACCTTC
CDR3 protein: CAISISGLRGSAGYTF
clone size: .
D gene: .
V gene: TRBV10-3
J gene: TRBJ1-2

CDR3 DNA: TGCGCCAGCAGCTTGGGGACTAGCGGGAGGGATGAGCAGTTCTTC
CDR3 protein: CASSLGTSGRDEQFF
clone size: .
D gene: TRBD2
V gene: TRBV5-1
J gene: TRBJ2-1

CDR3 DNA: TGTGCCAGCAGTGGGAGTCACGAGCAGTACTTC
CDR3 protein: CASSGSHEQYF
clone size: .
D gene: .
V gene: TRBV6-5
J gene: TRBJ2-7

CDR3 DNA: TGTGCCAGTAGCCTGAGAGCTAACTATGGCTACACCTTC
CDR3 protein: CASSLRANYGYTF
clone size: .
D gene: .
V gene: TRBV19
J gene: TRBJ1-2

CDR3 DNA: TGCGCCAGCAGTGAGGGGCTAGCGGGGTACGAGCAGTACTTC
CDR3 protein: CASSEGLAGYEQYF
clone size: .
D gene: TRBD2
V gene: TRBV10-1
J gene: TRBJ2-7

CDR3 DNA: TGTGCTAGCAGCTTAGCGGGACTCAACAATGAGCAGTTCTTC
CDR3 protein: CASSLAGLNNEQFF
clone size: .
D gene: TRBD2
V gene: TRBV7-7
J gene: TRBJ2-1

CDR3 DNA: TGTGCCAGCAGTATACAGGGAAATGAGCAGTTCTTC
CDR3 protein: CASSIQGNEQFF
clone size: .
D gene: .
V gene: TRBV27
J gene: TRBJ2-1

CDR3 DNA: TGTGCCAGCAGTTTGGCGGGGAGGCAAGAGACCCAGTACTTC
CDR3 protein: CASSLAGRQETQYF
clone size: .
D gene: .
V gene: TRBV27
J gene: TRBJ2-5

CDR3 DNA: TGTGCCTGGGGGCCAAAACCGGGACTAGCGGTTTACCAAGAGACCCAGTACTTC
CDR3 protein: CAWGPKPGLAVYQETQYF
clone size: .
D gene: TRBD2
V gene: TRBV30
J gene: TRBJ2-5

CDR3 DNA: TGCGCCAGCAGCTTGGCCCCTAGCGGGAGGGCCTACGAGCAGTACTTC
CDR3 protein: CASSLAPSGRAYEQYF
clone size: .
D gene: TRBD2
V gene: TRBV5-1
J gene: TRBJ2-7

CDR3 DNA: TGTGCCAGCAGCCATGACACCTACGAGCAGTACTTC
CDR3 protein: CASSHDTYEQYF
clone size: once
D gene: .
V gene: TRBV14
J gene: TRBJ2-7

CDR3 DNA: TGTGCCAGTAGTATAGGTGAGTTGAGAAAACTGTTTTTT
CDR3 protein: CASSIGELRKLFF
clone size: .
D gene: .
V gene: TRBV19
J gene: TRBJ1-4

CDR3 DNA: TGTGCCAGCAGCGGGGGACTAGCGGGAGCCTACGAGCAGTACTTC
CDR3 protein: CASSGGLAGAYEQYF
clone size: .
D gene: TRBD2
V gene: TRBV7-2
J gene: TRBJ2-7

CDR3 DNA: TGTGCCAGTAGTATAACAGGGGGCAATCAGCCCCAGCATTTT
CDR3 protein: CASSITGGNQPQHF
clone size: .
D gene: TRBD1
V gene: TRBV19
J gene: TRBJ1-5

CDR3 DNA: TGTGCCAGCAGCTTGTCGACAGGGTACGAGCAGTACTTC
CDR3 protein: CASSLSTGYEQYF
clone size: .
D gene: TRBD1
V gene: TRBV7-2
J gene: TRBJ2-7

CDR3 DNA: TGTGCCAGCAGCTTAGGGACTAGCGGGAGCTACGAGCAGTACTTC
CDR3 protein: CASSLGTSGSYEQYF
clone size: .
D gene: TRBD2
V gene: TRBV11-3
J gene: TRBJ2-7

CDR3 DNA: TGTGCCATCAGTGAGTCGGGACACCCCCACATGAACACTGAAGCTTTCTTT
CDR3 protein: CAISESGHPHMNTEAFF
clone size: .
D gene: .
V gene: TRBV10-3
J gene: TRBJ1-1

CDR3 DNA: TGTGCCAGCAGCCACCGGGACAGGGAATACAATGAGCAGTTCTTC
CDR3 protein: CASSHRDREYNEQFF
clone size: .
D gene: TRBD1
V gene: TRBV9
J gene: TRBJ2-1

CDR3 DNA: TGTGCCAGCAGTGTTACGGGGGATACGCAGTATTTT
CDR3 protein: CASSVTGDTQYF
clone size: .
D gene: .
V gene: TRBV2
J gene: TRBJ2-3

CDR3 DNA: TGTGCCAGCAGTTTCCAACCTAGGGAGCAGTACTTC
CDR3 protein: CASSFQPREQYF
clone size: .
D gene: .
V gene: TRBV6-6
J gene: TRBJ2-7

CDR3 DNA: TGTGCCAGCTCAACAGGGGCGAACACTGAAGCTTTCTTT
CDR3 protein: CASSTGANTEAFF
clone size: .
D gene: TRBD1
V gene: TRBV9
J gene: TRBJ1-1

CDR3 DNA: TGTGCCAGCTCACCCAACGAAGTCAAAACCGGGACAGGGGGCGGTGGCTACACCTTC
CDR3 protein: CASSPNEVKTGTGGGGYTF
clone size: .
D gene: TRBD1
V gene: TRBV18
J gene: TRBJ1-2

CDR3 DNA: TGCAGCGTTGGCCAGGGCAATGAGCAGTTCTTC
CDR3 protein: CSVGQGNEQFF
clone size: .
D gene: .
V gene: TRBV29-1
J gene: TRBJ2-1

CDR3 DNA: TGCGCCAGCAGCCCTGGGACTAGCGGGACCACTGGGGCCAACGTCCTGACTTTC
CDR3 protein: CASSPGTSGTTGANVLTF
clone size: .
D gene: TRBD2
V gene: TRBV5-1
J gene: TRBJ2-6

CDR3 DNA: TGTGCCAGCAGCCCCGGGACAGGGGGCGTGGAGCAGTACTTC
CDR3 protein: CASSPGTGGVEQYF
clone size: .
D gene: TRBD1
V gene: TRBV11-2
J gene: TRBJ2-7

CDR3 DNA: TGTGCCAGCAGCTTAAGTCAGGGTAATACTGAAGCTTTCTTT
CDR3 protein: CASSLSQGNTEAFF
clone size: once
D gene: .
V gene: TRBV7-9
J gene: TRBJ1-1

CDR3 DNA: TGTGCCAGTAGTATTAAACTAGCGGGAAACGAGCAGTACTTC
CDR3 protein: CASSIKLAGNEQYF
clone size: .
D gene: TRBD2
V gene: TRBV19
J gene: TRBJ2-7

CDR3 DNA: TGTGCCAGTCGTATTGATGGGGGCGGCGAGCAGTACTTC
CDR3 protein: CASRIDGGGEQYF
clone size: .
D gene: .
V gene: TRBV28
J gene: TRBJ2-7

CDR3 DNA: TGTGCCAGCAGCCAAGGGACCGGGACTCTGAACACTGAAGCTTTCTTT
CDR3 protein: CASSQGTGTLNTEAFF
clone size: .
D gene: .
V gene: TRBV4-2
J gene: TRBJ1-1

CDR3 DNA: TGTGCCAGCAGCAAAGACAGGGAAAGGAACACTGAAGCTTTCTTT
CDR3 protein: CASSKDRERNTEAFF
clone size: .
D gene: .
V gene: TRBV21-1
J gene: TRBJ1-1

CDR3 DNA: TGTGCCAGCAGCTTAGCGCCTGGGCGGGAGAACAATGAGCAGTTCTTC
CDR3 protein: CASSLAPGRENNEQFF
clone size: .
D gene: TRBD2
V gene: TRBV7-2
J gene: TRBJ2-1

CDR3 DNA: TGTGCCAGCAGCCCCGGGGCAGGGGGCGCCGGTGAAGCTTTCTTT
CDR3 protein: CASSPGAGGAGEAFF
clone size: .
D gene: TRBD1
V gene: TRBV5-4
J gene: TRBJ1-1

CDR3 DNA: TGCGCCAGCAGCCAAGATTCAGGCCCATCTTCTCTATATGGCTACACCTTC
CDR3 protein: CASSQDSGPSSLYGYTF
clone size: .
D gene: .
V gene: TRBV4-3
J gene: TRBJ1-2

CDR3 DNA: TGTGCCACCGCCGGGACAGGGAACACTGAAGCTTTCTTT
CDR3 protein: CATAGTGNTEAFF
clone size: .
D gene: TRBD1
V gene: TRBV10-3
J gene: TRBJ1-1

CDR3 DNA: TGTGCCAGCAGCTTAGGGGGGACTGACCAGTTCTTC
CDR3 protein: CASSLGGTDQFF
clone size: .
D gene: .
V gene: TRBV7-9
J gene: TRBJ2-1

CDR3 DNA: TGTGCCAGCAGTAACCCCGGGACAGTCTACAATGAGCAGTTCTTC
CDR3 protein: CASSNPGTVYNEQFF
clone size: .
D gene: TRBD1
V gene: TRBV6-5
J gene: TRBJ2-1

CDR3 DNA: TGTGCCAGCAGCTTAGGATCTGACAGGGTTTGGGGCTACACCTTC
CDR3 protein: CASSLGSDRVWGYTF
clone size: .
D gene: TRBD1
V gene: TRBV7-9
J gene: TRBJ1-2

CDR3 DNA: TGTGCCAGCAGTTTTGGAGATAACTCTGGAAACACCATATATTTT
CDR3 protein: CASSFGDNSGNTIYF
clone size: .
D gene: .
V gene: TRBV25-1
J gene: TRBJ1-3

CDR3 DNA: TGTGCCAGCAGCTTAGGACTAGCGGGAACACTTTGGTACCAAGAGACCCAGTACTTC
CDR3 protein: CASSLGLAGTLWYQETQYF
clone size: .
D gene: TRBD2
V gene: TRBV7-2
J gene: TRBJ2-5

CDR3 DNA: TGTGCCAGCAGCTATGGACAGGGCCAAGAGACCCAGTACTTC
CDR3 protein: CASSYGQGQETQYF
clone size: .
D gene: TRBD1
V gene: TRBV6-6
J gene: TRBJ2-5

CDR3 DNA: TGTGCCAGCGGTCGGGGGGGCTTTGTTGAGCAGTTCTTC
CDR3 protein: CASGRGGFVEQFF
clone size: .
D gene: TRBD2
V gene: TRBV5-5
J gene: TRBJ2-1

CDR3 DNA: TGTGCCAGCAGCTTAACAGGGGGCGCCGAGCAGTACTTC
CDR3 protein: CASSLTGGAEQYF
clone size: .
D gene: TRBD1
V gene: TRBV11-1
J gene: TRBJ2-7

CDR3 DNA: TGTGCCAGTAATCATGGGGGGAAGGGGACGTACGAGCAGTACTTC
CDR3 protein: CASNHGGKGTYEQYF
clone size: once
D gene: .
V gene: TRBV19
J gene: TRBJ2-7

CDR3 DNA: TGCAGCGTTGAAAGGGGGCCACACAATGAGCAGTTCTTC
CDR3 protein: CSVERGPHNEQFF
clone size: .
D gene: TRBD1
V gene: TRBV29-1
J gene: TRBJ2-1

CDR3 DNA: TGTGCCAGCAGCCCGGGACAGACCAATCAGCCCCAGCATTTT
CDR3 protein: CASSPGQTNQPQHF
clone size: .
D gene: TRBD1
V gene: TRBV7-8
J gene: TRBJ1-5

CDR3 DNA: TGCGCCAGCAGCCCCTCGGCTAGCGGGTCCTACGAGCAGTACTTC
CDR3 protein: CASSPSASGSYEQYF
clone size: .
D gene: TRBD2
V gene: TRBV4-1
J gene: TRBJ2-7

CDR3 DNA: TGTGCCAGCAGCCAATACAGGGGAGAATATGGCTACACCTTC
CDR3 protein: CASSQYRGEYGYTF
clone size: .
D gene: TRBD1
V gene: TRBV16
J gene: TRBJ1-2

CDR3 DNA: TGCGCCAGCAGCTTTTCAGGCAAGCGGGAGTTCAACGAGCAGTACTTC
CDR3 protein: CASSFSGKREFNEQYF
clone size: .
D gene: TRBD2
V gene: TRBV4-3
J gene: TRBJ2-7